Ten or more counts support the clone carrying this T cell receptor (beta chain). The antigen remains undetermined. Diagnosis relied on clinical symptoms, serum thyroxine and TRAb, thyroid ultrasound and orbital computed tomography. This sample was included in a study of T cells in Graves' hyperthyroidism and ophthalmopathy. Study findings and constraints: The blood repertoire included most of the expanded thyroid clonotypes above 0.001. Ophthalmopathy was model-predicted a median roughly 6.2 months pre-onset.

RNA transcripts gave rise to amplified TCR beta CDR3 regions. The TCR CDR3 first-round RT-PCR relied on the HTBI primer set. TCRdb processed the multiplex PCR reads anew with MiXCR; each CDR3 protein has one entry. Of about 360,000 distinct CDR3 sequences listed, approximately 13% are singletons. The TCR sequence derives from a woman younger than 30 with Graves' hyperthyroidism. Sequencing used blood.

The CDR3 nucleotides are TGTGCCAGCAGCCCTTCCGGGACAGAGATCTACTATGGCTACACCTTC. Protein sequence: CASSPSGTEIYYGYTF. The J gene is TRBJ1-2, the V gene TRBV7-2, with 7 bases lining up with TRBD1. V lost 5 bases, J lost 3 bases, and 12 bases stayed unmatched. The CDR3 loop spans 16 amino acids. Looked up from germline, CDR1 is SGHTA and CDR2 is FQGNSA.